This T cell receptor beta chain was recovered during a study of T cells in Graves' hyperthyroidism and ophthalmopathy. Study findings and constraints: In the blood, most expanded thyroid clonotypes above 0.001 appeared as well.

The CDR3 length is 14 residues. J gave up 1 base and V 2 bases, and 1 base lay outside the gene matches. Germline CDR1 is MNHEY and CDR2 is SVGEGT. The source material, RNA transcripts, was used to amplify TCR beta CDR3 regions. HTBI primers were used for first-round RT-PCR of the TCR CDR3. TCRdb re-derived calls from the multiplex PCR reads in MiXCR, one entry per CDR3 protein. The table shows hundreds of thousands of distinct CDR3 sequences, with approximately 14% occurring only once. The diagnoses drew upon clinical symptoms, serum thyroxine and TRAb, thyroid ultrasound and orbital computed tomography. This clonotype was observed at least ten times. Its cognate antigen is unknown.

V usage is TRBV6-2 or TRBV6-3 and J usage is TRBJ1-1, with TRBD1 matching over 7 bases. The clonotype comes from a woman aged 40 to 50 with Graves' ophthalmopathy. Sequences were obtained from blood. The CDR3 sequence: CASSYAGGNTEAFF. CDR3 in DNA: TGTGCCAGCAGTTACGCAGGGGGGAACACTGAAGCTTTCTTT.